The sequence of this T cell receptor (beta chain) was determined in a study of T cell repertoires in cytomegalovirus infection. A note on this clonotype: Antigen specificity is unknown.

Findings and caveats of the study: Accumulated public TCR beta family frequency recognized individuals carrying CMV together with the relevant HLA.

The J segment lost 3 bases and the V segment lost 0 bases, leaving 3 bases of the junction unmatched. Germline CDR1 SGHRS, CDR2 YFSETQ. This CDR3 is built from 15 residues. TCRdb re-called the reads with MiXCR, one entry per CDR3 protein. The top ten clones hold 55% to 60% of a sample with 200,000 or so distinct CDR3 sequences, approximately 38% of them seen once. The material sequenced was CD8+ T cells from cultured PBMCs, taken from culture after CMV antigen stimulation. The clonotype was recovered from a human donor in good health (CMV status not recorded). Some clones in this sample may be carry-over from other donors' samples. This sequence joins TRBV5-1 and TRBJ2-1; TRBD1 matches at 7 bases. CDR3 bases: TGCGCCAGCAGCTTGGGGCAGGGGGTCTACAATGAGCAGTTCTTC. Translating it yields CASSLGQGVYNEQFF.